A single sample gave rise to the 9 T cell receptor beta chains below, sequenced in a study of T cell changes during pregnancy in multiple sclerosis. Here immunoSEQ multiplex PCR was the method, and the copy in TCRdb shows in-frame clones only, minus some. The sample has 100,000 or so clones; 90% to 95% are singletons. This specimen consisted of peripheral blood, obtained after pregnancy. The receptors shown here come from a female donor in good health, enrolled as a control in a pregnancy study.

V gene TRBV19 combines with J gene TRBJ2-5; tentative D call: TRBD1 (6 bases). Between the trimmed V and J ends, which lost 3 bases and 2 bases, there was a span of 10 bases. CDR1 is LNHDA and CDR2 is SQIVND in the germline V gene (reference sequence). The CDR3 spans 14 residues. The CDR3 sequence is CASSINRAQETQYF. The CDR3 DNA sequence: TGTGCCAGTAGTATTAACAGGGCTCAAGAGACCCAGTACTTC.

This rearrangement joins TRBV4-1 to TRBJ2-3; TRBD2 aligns across 11 bases. CDR1 MGHRA and CDR2 YSYEKL come from the germline V gene. J was trimmed by 4 bases and V by 4 bases; bases with no gene match: 7. This CDR3 contains 16 residues. The DNA for the CDR3 is TGCGCCAGCAGCCCATCCCTAGCGGGAGGTGCAGATACGCAGTATTTT. It codes for CASSPSLAGGADTQYF.

This clone was counted between two and nine times. The V gene is TRBV2, the J gene TRBJ2-2; 14 bases match TRBD2. Losses at the gene ends were 10 bases for V and 5 bases for J; bases not matched to a gene: 3. Germline values: CDR1 SNHLY, CDR2 FYNNEI. This CDR3 spans 14 amino acids. The CDR3 DNA reads TGTGCCACCGGGACTAGCGGGAGTACCGGGGAGCTGTTTTTT. Translation: CATGTSGSTGELFF.

The DNA for the CDR3 is TGTGCCAGCAGCTTTTCCGACATTCAGTACTTC. Residues: CASSFSDIQYF. The chain uses TRBV5-8 and TRBJ2-4; D remains ambiguous. The CDR3 is made up of 11 amino acids. Germline V gene sequence: CDR1 SGHTS, CDR2 YDEGEE. V lost 2 bases, J lost 8 bases, and 5 bases lay in between.

The rearrangement uses TRBV5-8 and TRBJ2-1, with a weak D call TRBD2 (6 bases). The V end was cut by 2 bases, the J end by 6 bases, with 18 bases between. Germline V gene data show CDR1 as SGHTS and CDR2 as YDEGEE. There are 16 residues in the CDR3. In nucleotides, the CDR3 is TGTGCCAGCAGCTTAAAAGGGACTCTAAGGATCAATGAGCAGTTCTTC. This encodes CASSLKGTLRINEQFF.

The genes are TRBV7-2 and TRBJ2-1; the match to TRBD2 covers 10 bases. Germline V CDR1 and CDR2: SGHTA, FQGNSA. J lost 0 bases, V lost 0 bases, and 14 bases had no gene match. This CDR3 is built from 21 residues. CDR3 protein: CASSLAGIVAGGIPSYNEQFF. DNA of the CDR3: TGTGCCAGCAGCTTAGCCGGAATTGTAGCGGGAGGCATCCCCTCCTACAATGAGCAGTTCTTC. Full variable domain (missing parts from reference TRBV7-2 and TRBJ2-1): GAGVSQSPSNKVTEKGKDVELRCDPISGHTALYWYRQSLGQGLEFLIYFQGNSAPDKSGLPSDRFSAERTGGSVSTLTIQRTQQEDSAVYLCASSLAGIVAGGIPSYNEQFFGPGTRLTVL.

This clone was seen a few times. The J gene is TRBJ2-2, the V gene TRBV28; 9 bases agree with TRBD2. V gave up 4 bases and J gave up 3 bases; unmatched junction bases: 15. CDR1 is MDHEN and CDR2 is SYDVKM in the germline V gene. CDR3 size: 19 residues. CDR3 bases: TGTGCCAGCAGTTCCCCAGCGGGAGGCCGAACGGGACACACCGGGGAGCTGTTTTTT. This translates into CASSSPAGGRTGHTGELFF.

The CDR3 reads CACRYSYEQYF. The CDR3 DNA reads as TGTGCCTGTAGATACTCCTACGAGCAGTACTTC. The V call is TRBV30, the J call TRBJ2-7; D is unresolved. Between the trimmed V and J ends, which lost 6 bases and 0 bases, there was a span of 6 bases. Germline loops: CDR1 GTSNPN, CDR2 SVGIG (reference sequence). The CDR3 runs 11 residues.

The chain uses TRBV5-6 and TRBJ1-2; tentative D call: TRBD1 (5 bases). V shed 1 base and J shed 0 bases, with 13 bases lying between them. Germline V gives CDR1 SGHDT, CDR2 YYEEEE. The CDR3 extends over 16 amino acids. In DNA, the CDR3 is TGTGCCAGCAGCTTGTGGGGCGCCTTAGCTAACTATGGCTACACCTTC. Amino acids: CASSLWGALANYGYTF.